Described below is a single TCR beta chain sequence and its context. The data were obtained in a study of Ad26.COV2.S vaccination and SARS-CoV-2 variants. Treatment denoted: about 20 received Ad26.COV2.S at low or high dose, single or two shots; roughly five received placebo; per-sample allocation not given. Samples analyzed were those drawn on day 63 after the first vaccine or placebo injection. Assay: immunoSEQ multiplex PCR; the TCRdb copy retains only in-frame clones and omits some. The sample shows about 350,000 clones, approximately 86% of them seen only once. The sequences come from peripheral blood, collected in a trial of Ad26.COV2.S vaccine versus placebo. This TCR derives from a person aged 18 to 65 who received the Ad26.COV2.S COVID-19 vaccine or a placebo.

CDR3 in DNA: TGTGCCAGCAGCTACACCGGGACAGGGTACTACGAGCAGTACTTC. This codes for CASSYTGTGYYEQYF. This sequence joins TRBV27 and TRBJ2-7, with 9 nucleotides matching TRBD1. CDR1 is MNHEY and CDR2 is SMNVEV in the germline V gene (reference sequence). The CDR3 spans 15 residues. J lost 3 bases, V lost 6 bases, and 9 bases had no gene match.